Each of the 22 T cell receptor beta chains below was sequenced from the same sample in a study of shared clonotypes between healthy human individuals. Measured with immunoSEQ multiplex PCR; TCRdb has only the in-frame clones, and not every one. The sample lists roughly 2,500,000 clones, under 95% occurring once. Specimen: naive CD4+ T cells from PBMCs. Subset denoted: CD45RA+ positively selected. These TCRs come from a man between 18 and 29 years old in good health. Some clones in this sample may be carry-over from other donors' samples.

The rearrangement uses TRBV29-1 and TRBJ2-5; D remains ambiguous. V gave up 3 bases and J gave up 3 bases, with 8 bases separating them. Looked up from germline, CDR1 is SQVTM and CDR2 is ANQGSEA. This CDR3 spans 12 amino acids. CDR3 nucleotide sequence: TGCAGCGTTGAGAGTCAAGAAGAGACCCAGTACTTC. It is translated as CSVESQEETQYF. The full variable domain, completed using reference TRBV29-1 and TRBJ2-5, is SAVISQKPSRDICQRGTSLTIQCQVDSQVTMMFWYRQQPGQSLTLIATANQGSEATYESGFVIDKFPISRPNLTFSTLTVSNMSPEDSSIYLCSVESQEETQYFGPGTRLLVL.

This chain joins TRBV7-9 and TRBJ2-3; no definite D call. CDR1 is SEHNR and CDR2 is FQNEAQ in the germline V gene (reference sequence). V lost 1 base to trimming and J lost 2 bases, with 7 bases between them. The CDR3 runs 14 residues. The CDR3 sequence is CASSLVTNTDTQYF. CDR3 DNA sequence: TGTGCCAGCAGCTTAGTAACCAACACAGATACGCAGTATTTT.

This chain uses TRBV25-1 with TRBJ2-5; TRBD1 might be the D (5 bases). V shed 5 bases and J shed 5 bases, with 12 bases lying between them. The CDR3 extends over 13 amino acids. CDR1 and CDR2 (germline): MGHDK, SYGVNS. The CDR3 nucleotides read TGTGCCAGCAGTCAGTTCAAGGGGGAGACCCAGTACTTC. Its translation is CASSQFKGETQYF.

The rearrangement uses TRBV7-9 and TRBJ2-7; D perhaps matches TRBD1 (5 bases). Germline CDR1 is SEHNR and CDR2 is FQNEAQ (reference sequence). There are 16 residues in the CDR3. The V end lost 1 base, the J end lost 0 bases, and 13 bases lay between the germline ends. For the CDR3, the DNA is TGTGCCAGCAGCTTAGTGGTGTCAGGGATCTCCTACGAGCAGTACTTC. Its protein product is CASSLVVSGISYEQYF.

V and J are TRBV7-6 and TRBJ2-3; perhaps D is TRBD1 or TRBD2 (5 bases each). Germline V CDR1 and CDR2: SGHVS, FNYEAQ. V shed 5 bases and J shed 4 bases, with 13 bases lying between them. The CDR3 totals 14 residues. In DNA form, the CDR3 reads TGTGCCAGCAGCCCCAGACTGGGGGCAGATACGCAGTATTTT. Translated: CASSPRLGADTQYF.

This chain links TRBV11-2 with TRBJ2-3, with 7 bases identical to TRBD1. The ends lost 4 bases at V and 6 bases at J; junction bases unmatched: 10. CDR3 length equals 15 residues. Germline loops: CDR1 SGHAT, CDR2 FQNNGV. The CDR3 DNA follows: TGTGCCAGCAGCTATAGACAGGGCTCGCCTGATACGCAGTATTTT. Its protein product is CASSYRQGSPDTQYF.

With regard to this clone: The same CDR3 can be traced to other DNA sequences in this sample. The V gene is TRBV11-2, the J gene TRBJ2-7; a weak D match, TRBD2 (6 bases). Germline V gene sequence: CDR1 SGHAT, CDR2 FQNNGV. The CDR3 has 14 amino acids. Trimming stripped 1 base from V and 2 bases from J, with 9 bases between. The CDR3 DNA reads as TGTGCCAGCAGCTTAGTGGCGGGGACCTACGAGCAGTACTTC. It encodes CASSLVAGTYEQYF.

The chain couples TRBV7-9 to TRBJ2-2; TRBD1 is a possible D gene (7 bases). The CDR3 is 16 residues long. From germline, CDR1 is SEHNR and CDR2 FQNEAQ (reference sequence). With 5 bases removed from V and 0 bases from J, the gap between germline ends came to 13 bases. The CDR3 DNA sequence: TGTGCCAGCAGCCTAGGGGGCGGGGCGAACACCGGGGAGCTGTTTTTT. Amino acid sequence: CASSLGGGANTGELFF.

On this clone itself: This specimen includes other DNA sequences encoding the same CDR3. V and J are TRBV7-9 and TRBJ2-3; maybe TRBD2 (5 bases). Germline loops: CDR1 SEHNR, CDR2 FQNEAQ (reference sequence). The CDR3 contains 13 residues. The germline V and J ends were trimmed by 2 bases and 11 bases, with 14 bases remaining between them. CDR3 residues: CASSLNSGLEQYF. The CDR3 DNA sequence: TGTGCCAGCAGCTTAAACTCCGGACTCGAGCAGTATTTT.

The chain has TRBV4-1 and TRBJ2-7; tentative D call: TRBD2 (5 bases). Trimming shortened V by 1 base and J by 10 bases, and 23 bases separated the two germline ends. CDR3 length equals 16 residues. CDR1 and CDR2 from the germline V gene are MGHRA and YSYEKL. The CDR3 region is CASSQGVSDGRGFQYF. The CDR3 DNA is TGCGCCAGCAGCCAAGGAGTGTCGGACGGCCGCGGGTTTCAGTACTTC.

This chain links TRBV11-1 with TRBJ2-1; D might be TRBD1 (6 bases). V lost 1 base, J lost 7 bases, and 11 bases lay in between. The CDR3 is 14 residues long. CDR1 is SGHAT, CDR2 FQDESV, per germline (reference sequence). The CDR3 DNA sequence: TGTGCCAGCAGCTTAGTCGGCCAGGGGAATGAGCAGTTCTTC. This translates into CASSLVGQGNEQFF.

The CDR3: CASSRLGQGRTEAFF. CDR3 sequence (DNA): TGTGCCAGCTCACGGTTGGGACAGGGTAGGACTGAAGCTTTCTTT. V is TRBV18 and J is TRBJ1-1, with 9 bases lining up with TRBD1. Germline values: CDR1 KGHSH, CDR2 LQKENI. The trim removed 4 bases at V and 5 bases at J, leaving 8 bases unmatched. CDR3 length: 15 amino acids.

The CDR3 DNA reads TGTGCCAGCAGCGGACAGGGGGCTGTCGGGGAGCTGTTTTTT. Translated: CASSGQGAVGELFF. This chain joins TRBV6-4 and TRBJ2-2; 11 bases are a match to TRBD1. Unmatched junction bases numbered 4, after V lost 6 bases and J lost 7 bases. Germline-derived CDR1 and CDR2 are MRHNA and SNTAGT. The CDR3 length is 14 residues.

Worth noting for this clone: The same CDR3 also results from other DNA sequences found in this sample. This chain connects TRBV18 to TRBJ1-4; D not certain. CDR1 and CDR2 (germline): KGHSH, LQKENI. Trimming pared 3 bases from V and 3 bases from J, leaving 2 bases between. This CDR3 comprises 12 residues. CDR3 sequence reads: CASSPSNEKLFF. As DNA, the CDR3 is TGTGCCAGCTCACCCTCTAATGAAAAACTGTTTTTT.

The J gene is TRBJ2-1, the V gene TRBV5-1; 7 bases agree with TRBD2. Per germline, CDR1 SGHRS and CDR2 YFSETQ. The CDR3 totals 15 residues. V trimming: 1 base; J trimming: 6 bases; junction bases outside the gene matches: 7. Here the CDR3 DNA reads TGCGCCAGCAGCTTGCCGGGACTATCCATCAATGAGCAGTTCTTC. Translated, it gives CASSLPGLSINEQFF.

The rearrangement uses TRBV5-1 and TRBJ2-7; D is undetermined. This CDR3 region has 12 residues. V was shortened by 5 bases and J by 5 bases, with 11 bases between the two germline ends. Germline values: CDR1 SGHRS, CDR2 YFSETQ. The DNA for the CDR3 is TGCGCCAGCAGTGAGACGGCGGACGAGCAGTACTTC. Translation gives CASSETADEQYF.

Turning to this clone: Other DNA sequences from this sample encode an identical CDR3 as well. The chain employs TRBV2 and TRBJ2-7; 7 bases are shared with TRBD1. V shed 6 bases and J 2 bases; nucleotides not matched to a gene: 7. This CDR3 comprises 14 residues. CDR1 is SNHLY, CDR2 FYNNEI, per germline. CDR3 DNA sequence: TGTGCCAGCAGCGAACAGGGGCAAACCTACGAGCAGTACTTC. This gives the protein CASSEQGQTYEQYF.

A single count supports this clone. The J gene is TRBJ1-3, the V gene TRBV6-5, with D possibly matching TRBD1 (6 bases). The CDR3 length is 16 residues. Germline CDR1 reads MNHEY; CDR2 reads SVGAGI. V lost 3 bases and J 0 bases, leaving 12 bases between the germline ends. CDR3 nucleotides: TGTGCCAGCAGTTATGGACAGATAAGCTCTGGAAACACCATATATTTT. Encoded protein: CASSYGQISSGNTIYF.

The chain employs TRBV6-1 and TRBJ1-2; D ambiguous. The CDR3 runs to 12 residues. CDR1 is MNHNS and CDR2 is SASEGT in the germline V gene. V shed 6 bases and J shed 3 bases, with 8 bases lying between them. The CDR3 sequence: CASREVDYGYTF. The CDR3 DNA reads TGTGCCAGCAGGGAGGTCGACTATGGCTACACCTTC.

With respect to this clone: Sequence at one end of the junction differs from germline and may be a read error. The chain combines TRBV5-1 with TRBJ2-1, with D perhaps matching TRBD1 or TRBD2 (5 bases each). Germline V gene sequence: CDR1 SGHRS, CDR2 YFSETQ. CDR3 length: 14 amino acids. In DNA form, the CDR3 reads TGCGCCAGCAGCTTGGGTGGGACCTACACTGAGCAGTTCTTC. Translating it yields CASSLGGTYTEQFF.

The rearrangement links TRBV19 to TRBJ2-1, with 10 bases fitting TRBD2. The germline V gene encodes CDR1 LNHDA and CDR2 SQIVND (reference sequence). The V and J ends lost 4 bases and 0 bases, in that order; junction bases with no gene match: 6. The CDR3 runs to 17 residues. CDR3 coding DNA: TGTGCCAGTAGTAGGGTTCCTAGCGGGAGCTCCTACAATGAGCAGTTCTTC. Protein sequence: CASSRVPSGSSYNEQFF.

This chain joins TRBV2 and TRBJ2-1; D is possibly TRBD2 (5 bases). V dropped 2 bases and J dropped 7 bases, with 12 bases sitting between them. This CDR3 is built from 14 residues. Germline CDR1 is SNHLY and CDR2 is FYNNEI. The CDR3 DNA is TGTGCCAGCAGTGAAATGTTAGCGTCGAATGAGCAGTTCTTC. The encoded protein is CASSEMLASNEQFF.